Listed below are T cell receptor beta chains from one sample, sequenced in a study of regulatory T cells in long-lasting Graves disease. In TCRdb, the multiplex PCR reads were re-called with MiXCR into one record per CDR3 protein. This table has more than 650,000 distinct CDR3 sequences, approximately 31% appearing once. The material was peripheral blood mononuclear cells (PBMCs), obtained when the disease was refractory, from a patient treated with antithyroid drugs. These receptors originate from a female donor with Graves disease. Each CDR3 is given with its conserved first and last residue. A D gene is named only where the DNA matches it firmly. Size is omitted from some rows. Given values are once, few, many or a class for expanded clones.

J gene | clone size | V gene | D gene | CDR3 DNA | CDR3 protein
TRBJ2-7 | . | TRBV20-1 | TRBD1 | TGCAGTGCTGAGACTCCGGGACAGGCACACGAGCAGTACTTC | CSAETPGQAHEQYF
TRBJ1-3 | . | TRBV7-3 | . | TGTGCCAGCAGCTTAATCTGGGGAAACACCATATATTTT | CASSLIWGNTIYF
TRBJ1-2 | many | TRBV27 | TRBD1 | TGTGCCAGCAGTCCTACGACAGGGGGCGGCGGCTACACCTTC | CASSPTTGGGGYTF
TRBJ2-7 | . | TRBV20-1 | . | TGCAGTGCTAGCCTTGGGGAGCAGTACTTC | CSASLGEQYF
TRBJ1-2 | few | TRBV20-1 | TRBD1 | TGCAGTGCTCTACGTGGACAGGGTGGCTACACCTTC | CSALRGQGGYTF
TRBJ1-4 | . | TRBV6-2/TRBV6-3 | . | TGTGCCAGCAAGGCGGGAATTTCGACAACTAATGAAAAACTGTTTTTT | CASKAGISTTNEKLFF
TRBJ1-4 | many | TRBV2 | . | TGTGCCAGCAAGCAGGGGTTCGTTGAAAAACTGTTTTTT | CASKQGFVEKLFF
TRBJ2-2 | few | TRBV2 | . | TGTGCCAGCAGTGCTCCGACTTACACCGGGGAGCTGTTTTTT | CASSAPTYTGELFF
TRBJ1-1 | many | TRBV5-6 | TRBD1 | TGTGCCAGCAGCTTGGGTAGGGGGCGGACTGAAGCTTTCTTT | CASSLGRGRTEAFF
TRBJ2-7 | . | TRBV20-1 | . | TGCAGTGCTAGACTCCAGGGGGGGGCCCCAGCCTACGAGCAGTACTTC | CSARLQGGAPAYEQYF
TRBJ2-2 | many | TRBV20-1 | . | TGCAGTGCTAGAGGGGGCACGAACACCGGGGAGCTGTTTTTT | CSARGGTNTGELFF
TRBJ1-1 | few | TRBV9 | . | TGTGCCAGCAGCGTAGGTCGAGAAAACGTTGCTTTCTTT | CASSVGRENVAFF
TRBJ2-5 | few | TRBV11-2 | TRBD2 | TGTGCCAGCAGCTCCCGGACTAGCGGTGAGCTCCAAGAGACCCAGTACTTC | CASSSRTSGELQETQYF
TRBJ1-4 | few | TRBV6-1 | TRBD1 | TGTGCCAGCAGGGGGACAGGCGTAGGAAAACTGTTTTTT | CASRGTGVGKLFF
TRBJ2-5 | few | TRBV20-1 | . | TGCAGTGCTTTCCCGACAGAAGAGACCCAGTACTTC | CSAFPTEETQYF
TRBJ1-2 | . | TRBV28 | . | TGTGCCTGCAGTTTACACGGCAACTATGGCTACACCTTC | CACSLHGNYGYTF
TRBJ1-3 | . | TRBV30 | . | TGTGCCTGGACCGGTGAGGGAAACACCATATATTTT | CAWTGEGNTIYF
TRBJ1-3 | few | TRBV27 | TRBD1 | TGTGCCAGCAGTTTATTTGGGACAGGGCAAGGAGGAAACACCATATATTTT | CASSLFGTGQGGNTIYF
TRBJ1-1 | few | TRBV30 | . | TGTGCCTGGAGGTGGGGGATTGAAGCTTTCTTT | CAWRWGIEAFF
TRBJ1-1 | few | TRBV2 | . | TGTGCCAGCAGTGGAGAGGGCAGTTTTTTTCAAGCTTTCTTT | CASSGEGSFFQAFF
TRBJ2-2 | few | TRBV5-4 | TRBD1 | TGTGCCAGCAGCCCCGTACCGGGACAGGGGACCGGGGAGCTGTTTTTT | CASSPVPGQGTGELFF
TRBJ1-2 | . | TRBV15 | . | TGTGCCACCAGTATTGACTGGGGGTCAAACTATGGCTACACCTTC | CATSIDWGSNYGYTF
TRBJ2-5 | . | TRBV7-6 | TRBD2 | TGTGCCAGCAGCTTAGAAGCGGGACTAGCGCCTTCTGAGCAGTACTTC | CASSLEAGLAPSEQYF
TRBJ1-4 | . | TRBV15 | TRBD1 | TGTGCCACCAGCAGAGGAGCCGGGACAGGTGGTGAAAAACTGTTTTTT | CATSRGAGTGGEKLFF
TRBJ2-2 | few | TRBV18 | . | TGTGCCAGCTCACCCTCGACGGGCACCGGGGAGCTGTTTTTT | CASSPSTGTGELFF
TRBJ1-1 | many | TRBV20-1 | TRBD1 | TGCAGTGCTGGGACAGGCTCTGACACTGAAGCTTTCTTT | CSAGTGSDTEAFF
TRBJ1-1 | few | TRBV7-3 | TRBD1 | TGTGCCAGCAGCTTAGGTTCTCAGGGGGCCGGAACTGAAGCTTTCTTT | CASSLGSQGAGTEAFF
TRBJ1-2 | . | TRBV6-1 | . | TGTGCCAGCCTCCAACGGGACAATGGATTGATTGGCTACACCTTC | CASLQRDNGLIGYTF
TRBJ2-7 | few | TRBV7-9 | . | TGTGCCAGCAGCGTCCCCTGGGGGCCTCTAGAAGACGAGCAGTACTTC | CASSVPWGPLEDEQYF
TRBJ2-6 | many | TRBV2 | . | TGTGCCAGCACGACGGACGCCTCTGGGGCCAACGTCCTGACTTTC | CASTTDASGANVLTF
TRBJ1-1 | . | TRBV5-1 | . | TGCGCCAGCAGCCCTCGGAGGGGATTAGGGAACACTGAAGCTTTCTTT | CASSPRRGLGNTEAFF
TRBJ2-2 | . | TRBV5-5 | . | TGTGCCAGCAGCTTACAGCGGACTCCGAACACCGGGGAGCTGTTTTTT | CASSLQRTPNTGELFF
TRBJ2-5 | few | TRBV15 | . | TGTGCCACCAGCAGAGATCGGGCAGGGCAAGAGACCCAGTACTTC | CATSRDRAGQETQYF
TRBJ2-5 | many | TRBV29-1 | . | TGCAGCGTTCGTAAACAAGAGACCCAGTACTTC | CSVRKQETQYF
TRBJ2-7 | . | TRBV12-3/TRBV12-4 | . | TGTGCCAGCAGTTTAGGGGACGTTTCCTACGAGCAGTACTTC | CASSLGDVSYEQYF
TRBJ1-2 | few | TRBV6-5 | . | TGTGCCAGCAGTTACCAAAAAACGACAGGAGAGGGCTATGGCTACACCTTC | CASSYQKTTGEGYGYTF
TRBJ2-5 | few | TRBV7-9 | TRBD1 | TGTGCCAGCAGCGAACCGACAGGGGATCGTGAGACCCAGTACTTC | CASSEPTGDRETQYF
TRBJ2-7 | . | TRBV6-1 | . | TGTGCCAGCAGTGAAGCGAGGGGCCTCCTGCGGGAGCAGTACTTC | CASSEARGLLREQYF
TRBJ1-5 | many | TRBV11-2 | . | TGTGCCAGCAGCTTAGGGGCAGGGGATAGCAATCAGCCCCAGCATTTT | CASSLGAGDSNQPQHF
TRBJ2-7 | . | TRBV7-9 | . | TGTGCCAGCAGCTTAAGTCCCACCCCCTCCATTGTCCACGAGCAGTACTTC | CASSLSPTPSIVHEQYF
TRBJ1-1 | . | TRBV30 | . | TGTGCCTGGAGTGTACAGGGCAGGCCGAACACTGAAGCTTTCTTT | CAWSVQGRPNTEAFF
TRBJ1-1 | few | TRBV7-2 | TRBD1 | TGTGCCAGCAGCCCAGGCCGGGACAGGGGGTATAGGGCTTTCTTT | CASSPGRDRGYRAFF
TRBJ1-1 | few | TRBV28 | . | TGTGCCAGCAGTTTACCTAGGGCAGCGATCACTGAAGCTTTCTTT | CASSLPRAAITEAFF
TRBJ2-7 | . | TRBV2 | TRBD2 | TGTGCCAGCAGCTTTGGACTAGTAGGCTACGAGCAGTACTTC | CASSFGLVGYEQYF
TRBJ2-5 | few | TRBV7-9 | . | TGTGCCAGCAGCTTACCTAGTGAAGAGACCCAGTACTTC | CASSLPSEETQYF
TRBJ2-1 | many | TRBV24-1 | . | TGTGCCACCTGGCTTAGACCCGCCCATGAGCAGTTCTTC | CATWLRPAHEQFF
TRBJ1-1 | . | TRBV5-5 | . | TGTGCCAGCAGCTCCCTTATGGGGGGTTCTGGTAGAGCTTTCTTT | CASSSLMGGSGRAFF
TRBJ1-1 | . | TRBV27 | . | TGTGCCAGCAGTTTTTTCGTGGTAAAACCGGGACAGAACACTGAAGCTTTCTTT | CASSFFVVKPGQNTEAFF
TRBJ2-2 | . | TRBV11-3 | . | TGTGCCAGCACCGACAGGAGGGGGGTTCCCGGGGAGCTGTTTTTT | CASTDRRGVPGELFF
TRBJ1-5 | few | TRBV12-3/TRBV12-4 | . | TGTGCCAGCAGTTTTCTGGGAACTCAGCCCCAGCATTTT | CASSFLGTQPQHF